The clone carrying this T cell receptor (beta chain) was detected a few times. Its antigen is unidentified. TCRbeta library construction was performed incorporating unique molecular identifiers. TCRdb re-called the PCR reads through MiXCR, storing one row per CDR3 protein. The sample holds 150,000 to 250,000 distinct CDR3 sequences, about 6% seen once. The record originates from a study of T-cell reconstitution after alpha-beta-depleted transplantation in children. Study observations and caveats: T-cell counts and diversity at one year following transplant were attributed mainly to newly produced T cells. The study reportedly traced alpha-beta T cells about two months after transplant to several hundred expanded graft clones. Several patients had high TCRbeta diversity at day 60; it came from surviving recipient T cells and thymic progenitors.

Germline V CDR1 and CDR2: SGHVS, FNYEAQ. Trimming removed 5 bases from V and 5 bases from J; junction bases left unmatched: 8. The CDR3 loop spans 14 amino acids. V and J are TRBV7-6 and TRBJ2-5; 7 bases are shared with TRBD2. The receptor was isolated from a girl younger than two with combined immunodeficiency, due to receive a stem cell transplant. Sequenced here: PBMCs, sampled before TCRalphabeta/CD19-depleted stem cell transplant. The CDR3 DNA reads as TGTGCCAGCAGCCCACGCGGGAGTATGGAGACCCAGTACTTC. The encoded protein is CASSPRGSMETQYF.